This is a list of T cell receptor beta chains from one sample in a study of control samples from healthy donors and cancer patients. The repertoire was sequenced with immunoSEQ multiplex PCR; TCRdb's copy has only in-frame clones and lacks some. Among some 150,000 clones listed, over 90% were seen once. The sample comprised blood. The receptor set was obtained from a man aged 45-60 years in good health. CDR3s leave out the opening cysteine and the closing phenylalanine or tryptophan. Each record gives: V gene, D gene, J gene, CDR3 length, CDR3 protein. D genes are given only for firm matches.

v_call: TRBV5-1; d_call: TRBD2; j_call: TRBJ2-7; cdr3_length: 14; cdr3_aa: ASSFRAGGGAYEQY
v_call: TRBV7-9; d_call: .; j_call: TRBJ1-1; cdr3_length: 13; cdr3_aa: ASSSGRGWDTEAF
v_call: TRBV28; d_call: .; j_call: TRBJ2-7; cdr3_length: 11; cdr3_aa: ASMRDTTYEQY
v_call: TRBV11-2; d_call: .; j_call: TRBJ2-3; cdr3_length: 12; cdr3_aa: ASSSRVIGDTQY
v_call: TRBV2; d_call: TRBD2; j_call: TRBJ2-2; cdr3_length: 13; cdr3_aa: ASRRTSANTGELF
v_call: TRBV5-1; d_call: .; j_call: TRBJ1-2; cdr3_length: 11; cdr3_aa: ASSLEGTGGYT
v_call: TRBV2; d_call: .; j_call: TRBJ2-5; cdr3_length: 12; cdr3_aa: ASRRGSLQETQY
v_call: TRBV27; d_call: TRBD1; j_call: TRBJ1-2; cdr3_length: 14; cdr3_aa: ASSLSWDSSQYGYT
v_call: TRBV19; d_call: .; j_call: TRBJ2-7; cdr3_length: 10; cdr3_aa: ASSINHYEQY
v_call: TRBV30; d_call: .; j_call: TRBJ2-7; cdr3_length: 13; cdr3_aa: AWSVPWDGAYEQY
v_call: TRBV5-6; d_call: TRBD2; j_call: TRBJ2-1; cdr3_length: 13; cdr3_aa: ASSLIAGGPNEQF
v_call: TRBV27; d_call: TRBD1; j_call: TRBJ1-1; cdr3_length: 13; cdr3_aa: ASTSRQGASTEAF
v_call: TRBV3-1/TRBV3-2; d_call: .; j_call: TRBJ1-1; cdr3_length: 12; cdr3_aa: ASSQGGIRGEAF
v_call: TRBV5-4; d_call: .; j_call: TRBJ2-7; cdr3_length: 13; cdr3_aa: ASSSARQTTYEQY
v_call: TRBV7-9; d_call: .; j_call: TRBJ2-7; cdr3_length: 10; cdr3_aa: ASSFQRYEQY
v_call: TRBV28; d_call: TRBD1; j_call: TRBJ1-5; cdr3_length: 13; cdr3_aa: ASDRGASLNQPQH
v_call: TRBV29-1; d_call: TRBD2; j_call: TRBJ2-1; cdr3_length: 14; cdr3_aa: SADYPGLAGDNEQF
v_call: TRBV19; d_call: TRBD1; j_call: TRBJ1-1; cdr3_length: 12; cdr3_aa: ASSAQQGVTEAF
v_call: TRBV7-2; d_call: .; j_call: TRBJ2-1; cdr3_length: 10; cdr3_aa: ASSFAGVEQF
v_call: TRBV9; d_call: TRBD1; j_call: TRBJ1-4; cdr3_length: 11; cdr3_aa: ASSISDREKLF
v_call: TRBV5-1; d_call: .; j_call: TRBJ2-1; cdr3_length: 9; cdr3_aa: ASSLDREQF
v_call: TRBV3-1/TRBV3-2; d_call: .; j_call: TRBJ2-3; cdr3_length: 13; cdr3_aa: ASSQRTPGTDTQY
v_call: TRBV27; d_call: .; j_call: TRBJ1-4; cdr3_length: 13; cdr3_aa: ASSTVRGRGEKLF
v_call: TRBV29-1; d_call: .; j_call: TRBJ1-1; cdr3_length: 12; cdr3_aa: SVLVAGVNTEAF
v_call: TRBV10-3; d_call: TRBD2; j_call: TRBJ2-1; cdr3_length: 12; cdr3_aa: AIRTSGSYNEQF